Listed below are T cell receptor beta chains from one sample, sequenced in a study of naive and memory T cell subsets. TCRdb reprocessed the 5' RACE reads with MiXCR, giving one entry per CDR3 protein. The sample lists about 22,000 distinct CDR3 sequences; about 4% were seen once. Receptors were obtained from a male donor in good health. Each CDR3 is given with its conserved first and last residue. Each record gives: clone size, J gene, V gene, D gene, CDR3 DNA, CDR3 protein. A D gene is named only where the DNA matches it firmly. Clone size, where shown, is once, few, many, or a class for clones that have expanded.

many	TRBJ2-5	TRBV11-3	-	TGTGCCAGTTGCACGGGACCCAACCAAGAGACCCAGTACTTC	CASCTGPNQETQYF
many	TRBJ2-2	TRBV28	TRBD1	TGTGCCAGCAGTAACCACAGGGGGAACACCGGGGAGCTGTTTTTT	CASSNHRGNTGELFF
many	TRBJ1-1	TRBV11-2	TRBD1	TGTGCCAGCAGCTCTCAAGGGGGCCTCACTGAAGCTTTCTTT	CASSSQGGLTEAFF
-	TRBJ2-1	TRBV14	-	TGTGCCAGCAGCCAAGACGCCAATGAGCAGTTCTTC	CASSQDANEQFF
many	TRBJ2-7	TRBV7-9	-	TGTGCCAGCAGCTTAAGCCGAAGGGCCTACGAGCAGTACTTC	CASSLSRRAYEQYF
many	TRBJ1-2	TRBV6-5	-	TGTGCCAGCAGTTTGGGGGAGCACTATGGCTACACCTTC	CASSLGEHYGYTF
many	TRBJ1-5	TRBV13	TRBD1	TGTGCCAGCAGCTTAGGCACAGGGGGTGCCAATCAGCCCCAGCATTTT	CASSLGTGGANQPQHF
many	TRBJ1-5	TRBV20-1	-	TGCAGTGCTAGGAAACCACAGGGAAATCAGCCCCAGCATTTT	CSARKPQGNQPQHF
medium-sized	TRBJ2-1	TRBV4-1	-	TGCGCCAGCAGCCAAGGTAGCGTTTACTACAATGAGCAGTTCTTC	CASSQGSVYYNEQFF
many	TRBJ1-5	TRBV2	-	TGTGCCAGCAGTGTGCAGGGAGGGAATCAGCCCCAGCATTTT	CASSVQGGNQPQHF
many	TRBJ2-7	TRBV5-5	-	TGTGCCAGCAGCTCAGAGTGGACAACCGAGAGGCAGTACTTC	CASSSEWTTERQYF
many	TRBJ2-7	TRBV10-3	TRBD2	TGTGCCATCTCGCGGGAGGGGGGGTACGAGCAGTACTTC	CAISREGGYEQYF
medium-sized	TRBJ1-6	TRBV20-1	-	TGCAGTGCCCGGGACGGGCCCTATAATTCACCCCTCCACTTT	CSARDGPYNSPLHF
many	TRBJ2-1	TRBV20-1	-	TGCAGTGCCCTTCATATAGCCTCCTACAATGAGCAGTTCTTC	CSALHIASYNEQFF
many	TRBJ2-1	TRBV29-1	TRBD2	TGCAGCGTTGGAGGACTAGTTTATGAGCAGTTCTTC	CSVGGLVYEQFF
large	TRBJ2-1	TRBV30	-	TGTGCCTGGAATTCCGGTGACGGGAATGGGAATGAGCAGTTCTTC	CAWNSGDGNGNEQFF
many	TRBJ2-7	TRBV3-1	TRBD1	TGTGCCAGCAGCCAGGGGACAGCCGGTGAGCAGTACTTC	CASSQGTAGEQYF
many	TRBJ2-1	TRBV29-1	-	TGCAGCGTTGAAGTTACTAGGGGCGGAGGTGGTGAGCAGTTCTTC	CSVEVTRGGGGEQFF
-	TRBJ2-7	TRBV6-2/TRBV6-3	TRBD1	TGTGCCAGCTCGCTTGCGACAGGGACCTACGAGCAGTACTTC	CASSLATGTYEQYF
many	TRBJ2-7	TRBV19	-	TGTGCCAGTAGTCCTACGGCAGGGGGGTCATTCCTGGAGCAGTACTTC	CASSPTAGGSFLEQYF
many	TRBJ2-7	TRBV11-2	-	TGTGCCAGCAGCTTTGCGCCCTACGAGCAGTACTTC	CASSFAPYEQYF
-	TRBJ1-1	TRBV14	TRBD1	TGTGCCAGCAGCCAAGATTCGACAGGGATAAAACCAAGGTACACTGAAGCTTTCTTT	CASSQDSTGIKPRYTEAFF
-	TRBJ2-7	TRBV29-1	-	TGCAGCGTCCGAAGTGGAAGTCGCCCCTACGAGCAGTACTTC	CSVRSGSRPYEQYF
many	TRBJ2-7	TRBV19	-	TGTGCCAGTAGCCCGACGGGAGCCTACGAGCAGTACTTC	CASSPTGAYEQYF
medium-sized	TRBJ2-5	TRBV7-7	TRBD1	TGTGCTAGCAGCTTACTACAGGGGCACCAAGAGACCCAGTACTTC	CASSLLQGHQETQYF
many	TRBJ2-2	TRBV19	TRBD2	TGTGCCAGTAGTATGTGGACTAGCCTCAACACCGGGGAGCTGTTTTTT	CASSMWTSLNTGELFF
medium-sized	TRBJ1-1	TRBV6-2/TRBV6-3	TRBD1	TGTGCCAGCACCAGGGACAGGGGTCTGAGTGAAGCTTTCTTT	CASTRDRGLSEAFF
many	TRBJ2-2	TRBV3-1	TRBD2	TGTGCCAGCAGCCACGAACTAGCGGGTAACACCGGGGAGCTGTTTTTT	CASSHELAGNTGELFF
-	TRBJ1-5	TRBV6-5	-	TGTGCCAGCAGTTACTCGAGGCCTGACAGTGGCAATCAGCCCCAGCATTTT	CASSYSRPDSGNQPQHF
many	TRBJ2-5	TRBV18	TRBD1	TGTGCCAGCTCACCGGGACAGCGACAAGAGACCCAGTACTTC	CASSPGQRQETQYF